Listed below are T cell receptor beta chains from one sample, sequenced in a study of blood T cell repertoires in COVID-19. Only in-frame clones appear in the TCRdb table, and some are missing; sequencing was by immunoSEQ multiplex PCR. The data hold about 180,000 clones, with around 80% observed a single time. Sequenced: peripheral blood. The receptors come from a woman older than 75 with COVID-19, enrolled during active disease. Each CDR3 is given with its conserved first and last residue. The D gene is left open where the match is weak. Only part of the rows carry a size: once, few, many, or a class if the clone is expanded.

TGCGCCAGCAGCAGTGGGACAGGCAATGAGCAGTTCTTC | CASSSGTGNEQFF | TRBV5-1 | TRBD1 | TRBJ2-1 | NA
TGTGCCAGCTCAAACCCCCCACAAGCAGATACGCAGTATTTT | CASSNPPQADTQYF | TRBV28 | NA | TRBJ2-3 | NA
TGTGCCAGCAGGGACAGGTTAAGGAGCAATCAGCCCCAGCATTTT | CASRDRLRSNQPQHF | TRBV21-1 | NA | TRBJ1-5 | NA
TGTGCCAGCAGTGAAGATGGTACAGACTACAATGAGCAGTTCTTC | CASSEDGTDYNEQFF | TRBV2 | NA | TRBJ2-1 | NA
TGTGCCAGCACCCTTTACGCTAGCGGGCTGAGCACAGATACGCAGTATTTT | CASTLYASGLSTDTQYF | TRBV7-9 | TRBD2 | TRBJ2-3 | NA
TGTGCCAGCAGCATCCGGGACATGGAGACCCAGTACTTC | CASSIRDMETQYF | TRBV11-3 | NA | TRBJ2-5 | once
TGCGCCAGCAGCTTGGGACAGCACTATGGCTACACCTTC | CASSLGQHYGYTF | TRBV5-1 | NA | TRBJ1-2 | many
TGTGCCAGCAGTCCCTCCCAGGGCGAAAGCAATCAGCCCCAGCATTTT | CASSPSQGESNQPQHF | TRBV27 | NA | TRBJ1-5 | few
TGCAGCGTAATCCGGGACACTGAACCCTACGAGCAGTACTTC | CSVIRDTEPYEQYF | TRBV29-1 | NA | TRBJ2-7 | once
TGTGCCAGCAGAGACTTCCTTAGCACAGATACGCAGTATTTT | CASRDFLSTDTQYF | TRBV28 | NA | TRBJ2-3 | once
TGTGCCAGTAGTATTTCGACCGACAGGAATCAGCCCCAGCATTTT | CASSISTDRNQPQHF | TRBV19 | NA | TRBJ1-5 | NA
TGTGCCACCAGTGATTTGGGTAGCGGGGGCTACAATGAGCAGTTCTTC | CATSDLGSGGYNEQFF | TRBV24-1 | TRBD2 | TRBJ2-1 | NA
TGTGCCAGCCGAGCGGGCGAGCGACAAGAGACCCAGTACTTC | CASRAGERQETQYF | TRBV6-5 | NA | TRBJ2-5 | NA
TGTGCCAGCAGCGATAGCGGGGTAGAGACCCAGTACTTC | CASSDSGVETQYF | TRBV9 | TRBD2 | TRBJ2-5 | NA
TGTGCCACCGGGGGGGTAAGCACAGATACGCAGTATTTT | CATGGVSTDTQYF | TRBV27 | TRBD2 | TRBJ2-3 | NA
TGTGCCAGCAGCCGTGGGTCGGGGGGCAAAAACATTCAGTACTTC | CASSRGSGGKNIQYF | TRBV7-9 | TRBD2 | TRBJ2-4 | NA